The 19 T cell receptor beta chains below all came from one sample that was sequenced in a study of blood T cell repertoires in COVID-19. The protocol was immunoSEQ multiplex PCR, while the TCRdb copy is restricted to in-frame clones and leaves out a portion. The sample records nearly 350,000 clones, 91% being singletons. Sequenced: peripheral blood. The receptors come from a young woman who had recovered from COVID-19.

The chain employs TRBV20-1 and TRBJ1-2; 11 bases fit TRBD1. From germline, CDR1 is DFQATT and CDR2 SNEGSKA (reference sequence). The junction had 10 bases not matched to a gene; V was cut back by 3 bases and J by 7 bases. The CDR3 length is 15 residues. The CDR3 region has the DNA TGCAGTGCTAGTCCCGGGGACAGGGGGTTTGGTGGCTACACCTTC. Translation gives CSASPGDRGFGGYTF.

Here the CDR3 DNA reads TGTGCCAGCAGCCAAGGCCTAGCGGGGAACTACAATGAGCAGTTCTTC. Protein product: CASSQGLAGNYNEQFF. V is TRBV3-1 (or the pseudogene TRBV3-2) and J is TRBJ2-1, with 9 bases that match TRBD2. The CDR3 is 16 residues long. Trimming took 1 base from V and 3 from J; bases not matched to a gene: 4. Germline CDR1 LGHDT, CDR2 YNNKEL (reference sequence).

The chain employs TRBV7-9 and TRBJ2-1; a weak D match, TRBD1 (6 bases). The germline V gene encodes CDR1 SEHNR and CDR2 FQNEAQ (reference sequence). The V end lost 5 bases, the J end lost 7 bases, and 9 bases lay between the germline ends. This CDR3 spans 12 amino acids. DNA for the CDR3: TGTGCCAGCAGCGAACAGGGTAATGAGCAGTTCTTC. Protein sequence: CASSEQGNEQFF.

The chain recombines TRBV4-3 with TRBJ2-7; no definite D call. V lost 0 bases, J lost 7 bases, and 13 bases lay in between. Germline CDR1 reads LGHNA; CDR2 reads YSLEER. This CDR3 region has 14 residues. Written as DNA, the CDR3 is TGCGCCAGCAGCCAAGATTTGTCAGCGATAGAGCAGTACGTC. This translates into CASSQDLSAIEQYV.

This sequence joins TRBV27 and TRBJ2-2; 9 bases are shared with TRBD1. V trimming: 3 bases; J trimming: 5 bases; junction bases outside the gene matches: 4. The CDR3 is 15 residues long. CDR1 is MNHEY, CDR2 SMNVEV, per germline (reference sequence). The CDR3: CASSLDRGSTGELFF. DNA of the CDR3: TGTGCCAGCAGTTTGGACAGGGGTAGTACCGGGGAGCTGTTTTTT.

This clone has only one observation. This chain connects TRBV27 to TRBJ2-1; a possible D gene is TRBD1 (5 bases). Germline-derived CDR1 and CDR2 are MNHEY and SMNVEV (reference sequence). Trimming left V 5 bases short and J 5 bases short, with 16 bases between. This CDR3 spans 15 amino acids. The CDR3 sequence is CASSPPDIPNNEQFF. For the CDR3, the DNA is TGTGCCAGCAGTCCCCCGGACATACCGAACAATGAGCAGTTCTTC.

CDR3: CASSLVRGLSNEQFF. In DNA, the CDR3 is TGTGCCAGCAGCTTAGTGAGGGGGCTATCGAATGAGCAGTTCTTC. The chain uses TRBV11-3 and TRBJ2-1, with TRBD1 matching 7 bases. This CDR3 is built from 15 residues. Germline V gives CDR1 SGHNT, CDR2 YENEEA. V shed 1 base and J 7 bases; nucleotides not matched to a gene: 7.

V usage is TRBV2 and J usage is TRBJ2-7, with unresolved D. V was trimmed by 2 bases and J by 1 base, leaving 9 bases between them. The germline CDR1 and CDR2 sequences are SNHLY and FYNNEI. The CDR3 has 14 residues. CDR3 coding DNA: TGTGCCAGCAGTGAACTACCCCAATCCTACGAGCAGTACGTC. The encoded protein is CASSELPQSYEQYV.

The J gene is TRBJ2-2, the V gene TRBV10-3, with 7 bases matching TRBD2. This CDR3 contains 15 residues. Trimming took 4 bases from V and 2 from J; bases not matched to a gene: 4. CDR1 is ENHRY, CDR2 SYGVKD, per germline. Written as DNA, the CDR3 is TGTGCCATCAGTGCTGCTAGCGGAAACACCGGGGAGCTGTTTTTT. Protein sequence: CAISAASGNTGELFF.

This clone was seen once. The CDR3 region is CAISDQPGAEAFF. For the CDR3, the DNA is TGTGCCATCAGTGACCAACCGGGGGCTGAAGCTTTCTTT. The chain has TRBV10-3 and TRBJ1-1; possibly TRBD1 for D (5 bases). The CDR3 runs 13 residues. Germline assignment: CDR1 ENHRY and CDR2 SYGVKD. Trimming cost V 3 bases and J 6 bases, with 11 bases left between them.

The chain has TRBV7-9 and TRBJ1-1; 8 nucleotides agree with TRBD1. The germline gives CDR1 SEHNR, CDR2 FQNEAQ (reference sequence). Trimming at V came to 6 bases and at J to 1 base, leaving 10 bases not matched to a gene. The CDR3 runs to 16 residues. CDR3 sequence (DNA): TGTGCCAGCAGTCCCCTCACCGGGACAGGGAACACTGAAGCTTTCTTT. This encodes CASSPLTGTGNTEAFF. The whole variable domain, remainder taken from reference TRBV7-9 and TRBJ1-1, is DTGVSQNPRHKITKRGQNVTFRCDPISEHNRLYWYRQTLGQGPEFLTYFQNEAQLEKSRLLSDRFSAERPKGSFSTLEIQRTEQGDSAMYLCASSPLTGTGNTEAFFGQGTRLTVV.

This chain uses TRBV15 with TRBJ1-5; a possible D gene is TRBD1 (5 bases). CDR1 and CDR2 from the germline V gene are LNHNV and YYDKDF (reference sequence). The CDR3 spans 14 residues. V lost 4 bases and J 3 bases, leaving 10 bases between the germline ends. CDR3 nucleotides: TGTGCCACCAGCACTAGACAGATCAATCAGCCCCAGCATTTT. This translates into CATSTRQINQPQHF.

This clone has only one observation. The chain is built from TRBV7-2 and TRBJ2-3; 9 nucleotides line up with TRBD2. Germline values: CDR1 SGHTA, CDR2 FQGNSA. J lost 1 base, V lost 4 bases, and 9 bases had no gene match. The CDR3 totals 17 residues. Here the CDR3 reads CASSSSGTRPGTDTQYF. The CDR3 DNA is TGTGCCAGCAGCTCTAGCGGGACCCGACCCGGCACAGATACGCAGTATTTT.

The chain employs TRBV20-1 and TRBJ2-3; TRBD2 aligns across 7 bases. With V trimmed by 5 bases and J by 6 bases, 11 bases remained unmatched. CDR1 is DFQATT and CDR2 is SNEGSKA in the germline V gene (reference sequence). This CDR3 comprises 14 residues. CDR3 sequence: CSARGGGSSDTQYF. CDR3 coding DNA: TGCAGTGCTCGTGGCGGGGGTTCAAGTGATACGCAGTATTTT.

The CDR3 coding sequence is TGTGCCAGCAGCGTAGGGCCTAGCGGGTTGCAAGAGACCCAGTACTTC. It translates to CASSVGPSGLQETQYF. The chain employs TRBV9 and TRBJ2-5; 8 bases line up with TRBD2. The CDR3 is 16 amino acids. V trimming: 0 bases; J trimming: 2 bases; junction bases outside the gene matches: 6. The germline V gene has CDR1 SGDLS and CDR2 YYNGEE.

This clone was detected only once. The CDR3 here is CASSLVVIGGISGELFF. CDR3 sequence (DNA): TGTGCCAGCAGCTTAGTAGTTATAGGGGGAATTTCCGGGGAGCTGTTTTTT. J is TRBJ2-2 and V is TRBV11-2; TRBD1 is a possible D gene (6 bases). The V end lost 1 base, the J end lost 6 bases, and 18 bases lay between the germline ends. CDR3 length equals 17 residues. Germline V gene sequence: CDR1 SGHAT, CDR2 FQNNGV. Variable domain in full (rest from reference TRBV11-2 and TRBJ2-2): EAGVAQSPRYKIIEKRQSVAFWCNPISGHATLYWYQQILGQGPKLLIQFQNNGVVDDSQLPKDRFSAERLKGVDSTLKIQPAKLEDSAVYLCASSLVVIGGISGELFFGEGSRLTVL.

The V and J genes are TRBV19 and TRBJ1-4; TRBD1 aligns across 9 bases. Germline-derived CDR1 and CDR2 are LNHDA and SQIVND (reference sequence). CDR3 size: 14 residues. V lost 3 bases to trimming and J lost 6 bases; unmatched junction nucleotides: 2. Here the CDR3 DNA reads TGTGCCAGTAGTATCCGGGACAGGGATGAAAAACTGTTTTTT. Protein: CASSIRDRDEKLFF. The full variable domain, in which reference TRBV19 and TRBJ1-4 provide the parts outside the CDR3, is DGGITQSPKYLFRKEGQNVTLSCEQNLNHDAMYWYRQDPGQGLRLIYYSQIVNDFQKGDIAEGYSVSREKKESFPLTVTSAQKNPTAFYLCASSIRDRDEKLFFGSGTQLSVL.

The chain is built from TRBV5-5 and TRBJ1-2, with 7 bases fitting TRBD1. The CDR3 has 13 residues. Germline CDR1 SGHKS, CDR2 YYEKEE (reference sequence). The V segment lost 2 bases and the J segment 6 bases; nucleotides outside the gene matches: 4. CDR3: CASSFSRGNGYTF. For the CDR3, the DNA is TGTGCCAGCAGCTTCAGCAGGGGGAATGGCTACACCTTC.

Concerning this clone: The sample holds other DNA sequences that translate to the same CDR3. This sequence joins TRBV6-5 and TRBJ1-3; no clear D gene. Germline V gene sequence: CDR1 MNHEY, CDR2 SVGAGI. Between the trimmed V and J ends, which lost 2 bases and 1 base, there was a span of 6 bases. The CDR3 sequence is 14 residues long. CDR3 residues: CASSYRGSGNTIYF. As DNA, the CDR3 is TGTGCCAGCAGTTACCGGGGATCTGGAAACACCATATATTTT.